Sequencing of this TCR beta chain was carried out in a study of regulatory T cells in long-lasting Graves disease. Building the TCR beta libraries relied on iRepertoire HTBI primers, and CDR3 regions underwent Arm-PCR. One entry per CDR3 protein results from TCRdb running MiXCR on the multiplex PCR reads. The sample shows 500,000 or so distinct CDR3 sequences, 15% to 20% of them seen only once. Time point defined: newly diagnosed GD, antithyroid drugs for less than 3 months. RNA extracted from PBMCs served as the sequencing template. V shed 5 bases and J 2 bases; nucleotides not matched to a gene: 2. CDR3 length: 12 residues. Germline CDR1 DFQATT, CDR2 SNEGSKA (reference sequence). These data are also associated with another study on T cells in Graves' hyperthyroidism and ophthalmopathy.

Sequencing used peripheral blood mononuclear cells (PBMCs), obtained at new diagnosis, from a patient treated with antithyroid drugs. The receptor was derived from a woman aged 40 to 65 with Graves disease. This chain links TRBV20-1 with TRBJ1-2; TRBD1 matches 7 bases. In DNA, the CDR3 is TGCAGTGCTCGGGGACAGAACTATGGCTACACCTTC. Amino acids: CSARGQNYGYTF.